This T cell receptor (beta chain) was found in a study of Ad26.COV2.S vaccination and SARS-CoV-2 variants. This table comes from immunoSEQ multiplex PCR, and its TCRdb copy is limited to in-frame clones, with some not included. Among some 350,000 clones listed, 90% were seen once. Trimming left V 3 bases short and J 4 bases short, with 11 bases between. The CDR3 is 14 residues long. The germline gives CDR1 KGHSH, CDR2 LQKENI. Treatment specified: roughly 19 received Ad26.COV2.S at low or high dose, single or two shots; 5 received placebo; per-sample allocation not given. Day 63 after the first vaccine or placebo injection was the time point for sampling.

The genes are TRBV18 and TRBJ2-3; either TRBD1 or TRBD2 may supply D (5 bases each). The material was peripheral blood, obtained in a trial of Ad26.COV2.S vaccine versus placebo. The receptor was derived from a person aged 18 to 65 who received the Ad26.COV2.S COVID-19 vaccine or a placebo. The CDR3 is CASSPLGVSDTQYF. The CDR3 bases are TGTGCCAGCTCACCTTTGGGGGTCTCAGATACGCAGTATTTT.